This T cell receptor beta chain was found in a study of tumor-infiltrating lymphocytes in oesophageal squamous cell carcinoma. This CDR3 is 13 amino acids long. The V end lost 2 bases, the J end lost 2 bases, and 6 bases lay between the germline ends. Germline lookup yields CDR1 ENHRY and CDR2 SYGVKD. This clonotype was seen repeatedly, ten times or more. A single record per CDR3 protein comes from TCRdb applying MiXCR to the PCR reads. Of 8,500 to 14,000 distinct CDR3 sequences in the sample, approximately 59% are singletons; the top ten hold almost 25%. The chain links TRBV10-3 to TRBJ2-5; D not resolved. The sample comprised esophageal tumor tissue. This clonotype originated in a male donor with esophageal squamous cell carcinoma. For the CDR3, the DNA is TGTGCCATCAGTGAGCCCTATCAAGAGACCCAGTACTTC. It encodes CAISEPYQETQYF.